This T cell receptor (beta chain) comes out of a study of blood T cell repertoires in COVID-19. At the level of the study: Nucleic acid was either cDNA or gDNA, and it came from T cells, B-cell-depleted T cells, or PBMCs.

Germline CDR1 is MDHEN and CDR2 is SYDVKM. The CDR3 loop spans 13 amino acids. With V trimmed by 8 bases and J by 1 base, 5 bases remained unmatched. Per the study methods: Scientists estimated how many nucleated cells there were by amplifying reference gene primers. The data were produced by immunoSEQ multiplex PCR, yet TCRdb's version contains in-frame clones alone and is incomplete. The V and J calls and clone size were taken over from that table, and D and trimming were inferred from the DNA. There are some 150,000 clones in the sample; less than 90% occur only once, and about 2.5% lies in the top ten.

This TCR was recovered from an older woman with acute or convalescent COVID-19. The chain is built from TRBV28 and TRBJ2-7, with TRBD2 identical over 7 bases. What was sequenced was peripheral blood. The CDR3 DNA follows: TGTGCCAGCCGGGTCGGGGGGTCCTACGAGCAGTACGTC. It is translated as CASRVGGSYEQYV.